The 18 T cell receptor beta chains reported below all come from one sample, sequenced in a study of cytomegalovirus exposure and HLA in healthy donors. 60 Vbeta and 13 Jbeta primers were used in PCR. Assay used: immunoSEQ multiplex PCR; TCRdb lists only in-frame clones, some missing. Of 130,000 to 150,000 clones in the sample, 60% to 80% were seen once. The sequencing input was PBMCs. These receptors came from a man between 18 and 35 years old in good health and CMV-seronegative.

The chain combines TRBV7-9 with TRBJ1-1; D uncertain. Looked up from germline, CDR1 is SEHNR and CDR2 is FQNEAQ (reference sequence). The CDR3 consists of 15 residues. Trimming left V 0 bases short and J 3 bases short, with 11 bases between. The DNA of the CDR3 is TGTGCCAGCAGCTTAGCGCAGGCCAGGCACACTGAAGCTTTCTTT. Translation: CASSLAQARHTEAFF.

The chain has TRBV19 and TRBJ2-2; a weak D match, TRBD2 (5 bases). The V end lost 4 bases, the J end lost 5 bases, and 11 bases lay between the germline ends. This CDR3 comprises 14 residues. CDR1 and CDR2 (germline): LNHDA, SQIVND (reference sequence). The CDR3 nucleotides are TGTGCCAGTAGTACGGGGATCGTAACCGGGGAGCTGTTTTTT. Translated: CASSTGIVTGELFF. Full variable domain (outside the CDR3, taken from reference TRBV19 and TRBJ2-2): DGGITQSPKYLFRKEGQNVTLSCEQNLNHDAMYWYRQDPGQGLRLIYYSQIVNDFQKGDIAEGYSVSREKKESFPLTVTSAQKNPTAFYLCASSTGIVTGELFFGEGSRLTVL.

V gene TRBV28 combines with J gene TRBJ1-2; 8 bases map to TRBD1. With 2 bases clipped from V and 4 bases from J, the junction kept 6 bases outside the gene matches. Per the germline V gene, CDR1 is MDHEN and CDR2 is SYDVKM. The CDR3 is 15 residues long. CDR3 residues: CASSLTGQGLYGYTF. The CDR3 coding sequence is TGTGCCAGCAGTTTAACCGGACAGGGCCTCTATGGCTACACCTTC.

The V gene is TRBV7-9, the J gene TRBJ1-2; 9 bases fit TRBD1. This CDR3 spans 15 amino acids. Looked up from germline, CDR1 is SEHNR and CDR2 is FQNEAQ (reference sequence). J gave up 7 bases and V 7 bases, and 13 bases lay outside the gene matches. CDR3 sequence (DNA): TGTGCCAGCACCTGGGGACAGGGATTTGAGGGTGGCTACACCTTC. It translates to CASTWGQGFEGGYTF.

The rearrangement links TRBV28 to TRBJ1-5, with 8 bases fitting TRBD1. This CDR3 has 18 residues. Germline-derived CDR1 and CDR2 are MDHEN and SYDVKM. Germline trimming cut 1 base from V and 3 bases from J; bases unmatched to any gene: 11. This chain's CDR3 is CASSLLQTGDPVNQPQHF. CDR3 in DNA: TGTGCCAGCAGTTTATTGCAGACAGGGGACCCAGTCAATCAGCCCCAGCATTTT.

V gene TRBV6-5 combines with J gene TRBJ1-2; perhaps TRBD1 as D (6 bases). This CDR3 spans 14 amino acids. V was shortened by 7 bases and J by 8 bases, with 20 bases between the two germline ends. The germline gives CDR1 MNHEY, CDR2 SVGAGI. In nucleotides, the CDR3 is TGTGCCAGCACCCAGGGGACTATGGTATCGGGCTACACCTTC. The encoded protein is CASTQGTMVSGYTF.

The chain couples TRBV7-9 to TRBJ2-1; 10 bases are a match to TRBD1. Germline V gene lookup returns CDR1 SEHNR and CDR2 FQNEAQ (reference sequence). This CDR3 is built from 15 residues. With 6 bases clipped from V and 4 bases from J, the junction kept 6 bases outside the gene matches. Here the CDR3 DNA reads TGTGCCAGCAGACGGGACAGGGGAGTGTACAATGAGCAGTTCTTC. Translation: CASRRDRGVYNEQFF.

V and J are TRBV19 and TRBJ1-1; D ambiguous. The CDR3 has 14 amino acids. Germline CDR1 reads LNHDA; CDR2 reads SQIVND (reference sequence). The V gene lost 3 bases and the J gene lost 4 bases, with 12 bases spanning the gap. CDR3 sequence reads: CASSIGSPPTEAFF. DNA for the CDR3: TGTGCCAGTAGTATCGGTTCCCCCCCCACTGAAGCTTTCTTT. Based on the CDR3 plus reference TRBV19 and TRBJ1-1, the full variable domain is DGGITQSPKYLFRKEGQNVTLSCEQNLNHDAMYWYRQDPGQGLRLIYYSQIVNDFQKGDIAEGYSVSREKKESFPLTVTSAQKNPTAFYLCASSIGSPPTEAFFGQGTRLTVV.

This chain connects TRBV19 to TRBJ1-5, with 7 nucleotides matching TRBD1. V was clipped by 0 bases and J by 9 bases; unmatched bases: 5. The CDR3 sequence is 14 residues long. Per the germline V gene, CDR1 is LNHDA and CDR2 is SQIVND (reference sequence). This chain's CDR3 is CASSIEQGGVPQHF. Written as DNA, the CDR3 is TGTGCCAGTAGTATAGAGCAGGGGGGAGTGCCCCAGCATTTT. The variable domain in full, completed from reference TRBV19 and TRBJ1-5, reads DGGITQSPKYLFRKEGQNVTLSCEQNLNHDAMYWYRQDPGQGLRLIYYSQIVNDFQKGDIAEGYSVSREKKESFPLTVTSAQKNPTAFYLCASSIEQGGVPQHFGDGTRLSIL.

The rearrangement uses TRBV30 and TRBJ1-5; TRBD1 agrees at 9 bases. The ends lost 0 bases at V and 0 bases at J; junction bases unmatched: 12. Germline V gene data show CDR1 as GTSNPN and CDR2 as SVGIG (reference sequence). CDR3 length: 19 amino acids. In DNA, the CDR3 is TGTGCCTGGAGTGTAGCTCCGGGACAGGGCCCATATAGCAATCAGCCCCAGCATTTT. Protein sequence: CAWSVAPGQGPYSNQPQHF.

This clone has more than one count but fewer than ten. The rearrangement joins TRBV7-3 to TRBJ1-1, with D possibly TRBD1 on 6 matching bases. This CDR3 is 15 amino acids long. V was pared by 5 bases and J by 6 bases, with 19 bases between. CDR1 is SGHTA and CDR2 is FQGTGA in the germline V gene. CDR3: CASSLNRDGFSEAFF. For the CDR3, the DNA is TGTGCCAGCAGCCTAAACAGGGACGGGTTCTCTGAAGCTTTCTTT. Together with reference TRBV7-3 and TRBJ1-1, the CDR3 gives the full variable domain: GAGVSQTPSNKVTEKGKYVELRCDPISGHTALYWYRQSLGQGPEFLIYFQGTGAADDSGLPNDRFFAVRPEGSVSTLKIQRTERGDSAVYLCASSLNRDGFSEAFFGQGTRLTVV.

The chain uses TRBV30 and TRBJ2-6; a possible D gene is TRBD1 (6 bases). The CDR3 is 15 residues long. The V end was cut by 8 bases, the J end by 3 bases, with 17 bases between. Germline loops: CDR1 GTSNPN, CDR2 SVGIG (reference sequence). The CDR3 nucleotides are TGTGCCCAAACTGTGGGGGCGAATGGGGCCAACGTCCTGACTTTC. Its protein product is CAQTVGANGANVLTF. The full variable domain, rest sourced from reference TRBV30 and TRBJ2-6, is SQTIHQWPATLVQPVGSPLSLECTVEGTSNPNLYWYRQAAGRGLQLLFYSVGIGQISSEVPQNLSASRPQDRQFILSSKKLLLSDSGFYLCAQTVGANGANVLTFGAGSRLTVL.

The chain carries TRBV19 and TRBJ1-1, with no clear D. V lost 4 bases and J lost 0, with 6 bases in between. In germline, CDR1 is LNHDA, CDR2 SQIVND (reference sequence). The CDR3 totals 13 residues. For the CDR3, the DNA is TGTGCCAGTAGTAACAGCTTGAACACTGAAGCTTTCTTT. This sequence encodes CASSNSLNTEAFF.

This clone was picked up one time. CDR3 in DNA: TGTGCCAGCAGTCCCCTGGTGAGCGGAGGCTACACCTTC. It is translated as CASSPLVSGGYTF. This chain uses TRBV6-6 with TRBJ1-2, with D unclear. Germline V gene data show CDR1 as MNHNY and CDR2 as SVGAGI (reference sequence). The V end lost 5 bases, the J end lost 8 bases, and 15 bases lay between the germline ends. The CDR3 has 13 amino acids.

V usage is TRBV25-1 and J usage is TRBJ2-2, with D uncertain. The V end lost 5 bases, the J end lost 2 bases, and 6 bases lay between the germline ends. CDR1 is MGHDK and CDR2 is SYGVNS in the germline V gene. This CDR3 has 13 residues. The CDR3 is CASSSQNTGELFF. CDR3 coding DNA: TGTGCCAGCAGTTCCCAAAACACCGGGGAGCTGTTTTTT.

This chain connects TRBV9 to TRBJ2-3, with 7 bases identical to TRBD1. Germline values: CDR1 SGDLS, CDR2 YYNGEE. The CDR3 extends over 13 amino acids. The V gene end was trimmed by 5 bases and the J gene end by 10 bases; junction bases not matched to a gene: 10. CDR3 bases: TGTGCCAGCAGAGGAGGTATGGGGACAGCGCAGTATTTT. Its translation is CASRGGMGTAQYF.

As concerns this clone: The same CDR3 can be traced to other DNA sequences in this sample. The CDR3 bases are TGTGCCAGCAGTTATGGGCAGGGGTATAGCTATGGCTACACCTTC. Protein: CASSYGQGYSYGYTF. This chain links TRBV6-5 with TRBJ1-2, with TRBD1 as a possible D gene (6 bases). With 3 bases removed from V and 4 bases from J, the gap between germline ends came to 15 bases. Germline V gene lookup returns CDR1 MNHEY and CDR2 SVGAGI. This CDR3 comprises 15 residues.

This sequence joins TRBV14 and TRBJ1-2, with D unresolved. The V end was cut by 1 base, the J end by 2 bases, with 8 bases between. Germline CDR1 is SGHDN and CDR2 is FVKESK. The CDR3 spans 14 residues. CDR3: CASSQGHRNYGYTF. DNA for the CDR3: TGTGCCAGCAGCCAAGGGCACAGAAACTATGGCTACACCTTC.